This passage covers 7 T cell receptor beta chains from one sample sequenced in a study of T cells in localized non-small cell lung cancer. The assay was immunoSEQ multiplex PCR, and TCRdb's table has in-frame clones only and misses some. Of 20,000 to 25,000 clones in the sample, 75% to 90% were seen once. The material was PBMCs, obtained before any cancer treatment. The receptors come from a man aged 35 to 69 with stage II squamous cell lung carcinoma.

The DNA of the CDR3 is TGCGCCAGCAGCTTGCTAGCGGGGAACTACGAGCAGTACTTC. It encodes CASSLLAGNYEQYF. The chain employs TRBV5-1 and TRBJ2-7; 9 bases agree with TRBD2. V lost 1 base and J lost 3; bases outside the gene matches: 2. The CDR3 is 14 residues long. The V gene's germline CDR1 is SGHRS and CDR2 YFSETQ.

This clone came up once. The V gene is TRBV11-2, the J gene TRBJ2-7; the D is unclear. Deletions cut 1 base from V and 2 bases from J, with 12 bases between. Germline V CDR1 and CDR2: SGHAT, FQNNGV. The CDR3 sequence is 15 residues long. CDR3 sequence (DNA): TGTGCCAGCAGCTTAGTTGTGTCTGGTCCCTACGAGCAGTACTTC. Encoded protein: CASSLVVSGPYEQYF.

CDR3 nucleotide sequence: TGTGCCAGCAGTCTACCGAGGACTAGCGGGAGGGAGCAGTACTTC. It translates to CASSLPRTSGREQYF. V and J are TRBV6-5 and TRBJ2-7; 14 bases are shared with TRBD2. There are 15 residues in the CDR3. Trimming cost V 5 bases and J 7 bases; bases outside gene matches: 7. From germline, CDR1 is MNHEY and CDR2 SVGAGI.

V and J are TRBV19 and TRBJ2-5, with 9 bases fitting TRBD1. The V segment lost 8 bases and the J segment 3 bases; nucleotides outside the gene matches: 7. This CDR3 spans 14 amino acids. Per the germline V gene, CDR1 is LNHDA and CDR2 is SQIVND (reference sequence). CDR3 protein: CASAQQGAKETQYF. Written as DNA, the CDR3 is TGTGCCAGTGCGCAACAGGGGGCGAAAGAGACCCAGTACTTC.

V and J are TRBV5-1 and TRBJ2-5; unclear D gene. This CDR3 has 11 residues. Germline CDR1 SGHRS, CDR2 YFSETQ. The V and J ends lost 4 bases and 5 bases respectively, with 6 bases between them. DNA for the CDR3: TGCGCCAGCAGCAGTAGGGAGACCCAGTACTTC. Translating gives CASSSRETQYF.

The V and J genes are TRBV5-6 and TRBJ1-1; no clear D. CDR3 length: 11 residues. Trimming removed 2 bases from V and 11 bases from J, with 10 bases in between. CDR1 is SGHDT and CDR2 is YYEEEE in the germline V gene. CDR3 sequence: CASSFGNVAFF. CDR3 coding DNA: TGTGCCAGCAGCTTCGGGAATGTGGCTTTCTTT.

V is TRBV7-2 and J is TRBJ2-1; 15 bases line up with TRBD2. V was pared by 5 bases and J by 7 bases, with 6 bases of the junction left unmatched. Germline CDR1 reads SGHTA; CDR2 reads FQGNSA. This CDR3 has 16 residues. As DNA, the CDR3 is TGTGCCAGCAGCCGGACTAGCGGGAGGGCCGAAAATGAGCAGTTCTTC. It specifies CASSRTSGRAENEQFF.